Following are 31 T cell receptor beta chains from one sample sequenced in a study of T cell responses to AZD1222 COVID-19 vaccine (dated by TCRdb to about 2021). The sample's time point, from its label and the paper: baseline before first vaccination. Receptor amplification or capture employed the immunoSEQ multiplex PCR assay. TCRdb mirrors the immuneACCESS table, restricted to in-frame sequences. Some clones are absent from its copies; in checked studies, under half trace to an unresolved V gene, and the reason for the others is unknown. Here the sample has fewer than 140,000 clones; 75% to 90% occur a single time. Around 5% of the sample belongs to the ten largest clones. Sequenced here: peripheral blood, sampled on day 0 of AZD1222 vaccination. Receptors were obtained from an adult in good health.

The J gene is TRBJ1-2, the V gene TRBV28, with D perhaps TRBD1 (5 bases). The V end lost 6 bases, the J end lost 2 bases, and 10 bases lay between the germline ends. The CDR3 extends over 13 amino acids. Germline V lookup: CDR1 MDHEN, CDR2 SYDVKM. The CDR3 spells CASSSTDNYGYTF. As DNA, the CDR3 is TGTGCCAGCAGCTCGACAGACAACTATGGCTACACCTTC.

CDR3 DNA sequence: TGTGCCAGCAGCCGACTAGCGGTCCAAGGGGGAGAGACCCAGTACTTC. Protein product: CASSRLAVQGGETQYF. The gene calls are TRBV7-9 and TRBJ2-5, with 9 bases that match TRBD2. Trimming removed 5 bases from V and 4 bases from J; junction bases left unmatched: 11. Germline V lookup: CDR1 SEHNR, CDR2 FQNEAQ (reference sequence). The CDR3 is made up of 16 amino acids.

V usage is TRBV11-3 and J usage is TRBJ2-3; 12 nucleotides agree with TRBD2. The CDR3 is 14 amino acids. Losses at the gene ends were 5 bases for V and 5 bases for J; bases not matched to a gene: 2. Germline lookup yields CDR1 SGHNT and CDR2 YENEEA. Here the CDR3 reads CASSLGLAGDTQYF. The CDR3 coding sequence is TGTGCCAGCAGCCTGGGACTAGCGGGAGATACGCAGTATTTT.

V usage is TRBV5-6 and J usage is TRBJ1-2; D gene ambiguous. The CDR3 contains 14 residues. Germline values: CDR1 SGHDT, CDR2 YYEEEE. Deletions cut 1 base from V and 9 bases from J, with 16 bases between. CDR3 region: CASSLFLAQVSYTF. In DNA, the CDR3 is TGTGCCAGCAGCTTGTTTCTGGCTCAGGTTAGCTACACCTTC.

This clone was recorded a few times. Here the CDR3 reads CASSELDVQYF. The CDR3, as DNA: TGTGCCAGCAGTGAATTGGACGTGCAGTACTTC. The V and J genes are TRBV7-9 and TRBJ2-7, with no clear D. Per the germline V gene, CDR1 is SEHNR and CDR2 is FQNEAQ (reference sequence). This CDR3 is built from 11 residues. V gave up 6 bases and J gave up 9 bases, with 12 bases separating them.

The J gene is TRBJ2-3, the V gene TRBV6-4; the match to TRBD2 covers 8 bases. This CDR3 is 13 amino acids long. Unmatched junction bases numbered 6, after V lost 5 bases and J lost 8 bases. Germline V gives CDR1 MRHNA, CDR2 SNTAGT. The CDR3 reads CASSNPGLGTQYF. CDR3 DNA: TGTGCCAGCAGTAACCCGGGACTAGGTACGCAGTATTTT.

Only one count was recorded for this clone. The chain is built from TRBV6-5 and TRBJ1-1; D not certain. Germline CDR1 and CDR2: MNHEY and SVGAGI. CDR3 length: 14 amino acids. V was shortened by 6 bases and J by 4 bases, with 15 bases between the two germline ends. The CDR3 DNA reads as TGTGCCAGCAGGATGGACGGACCCAGCACTGAAGCTTTCTTT. Amino acids: CASRMDGPSTEAFF.

This chain uses TRBV4-1 with TRBJ2-4; 12 positions match TRBD2. The trim removed 3 bases at V and 2 bases at J, leaving 8 bases unmatched. The germline gives CDR1 MGHRA, CDR2 YSYEKL. The CDR3 is 18 residues long. This CDR3 reads CASSQGSTSGRTKNIQYF. For the CDR3, the DNA is TGCGCCAGCAGCCAGGGTTCGACTAGCGGGAGAACCAAAAACATTCAGTACTTC.

This clone occurred once. The rearrangement uses TRBV29-1 and TRBJ1-1; tentative D call: TRBD1 (6 bases). Trimming removed 0 bases from V and 8 bases from J, with 28 bases in between. The CDR3 totals 18 residues. CDR1 is SQVTM and CDR2 is ANQGSEA in the germline V gene. This CDR3 reads CSVEDRYGRGSRVGEAFF. DNA for the CDR3: TGCAGCGTTGAAGATCGTTACGGCAGGGGCTCGAGGGTAGGGGAAGCTTTCTTT. Variable domain in full (rest from reference TRBV29-1 and TRBJ1-1): SAVISQKPSRDICQRGTSLTIQCQVDSQVTMMFWYRQQPGQSLTLIATANQGSEATYESGFVIDKFPISRPNLTFSTLTVSNMSPEDSSIYLCSVEDRYGRGSRVGEAFFGQGTRLTVV.

The J gene is TRBJ1-1, the V gene TRBV6-2 or TRBV6-3, with unresolved D. CDR3 length: 15 residues. Per germline, CDR1 MNHEY and CDR2 SVGEGT. Trimming left V 2 bases short and J 0 bases short, with 10 bases between. The CDR3 loop is CASSYRGNMNTEAFF. Here the CDR3 DNA reads TGTGCCAGCAGTTACAGAGGGAACATGAACACTGAAGCTTTCTTT.

This chain joins TRBV7-9 and TRBJ2-1, with TRBD1 identical over 9 bases. V lost 8 bases and J lost 10; bases outside the gene matches: 9. Germline-derived CDR1 and CDR2 are SEHNR and FQNEAQ (reference sequence). The CDR3 has 13 residues. The CDR3 DNA reads TGTGCCAGCTATATTACAGGGGGCCGGGAGCAGTTCTTC. Its protein product is CASYITGGREQFF.

The J gene is TRBJ1-5, the V gene TRBV28, with 7 nucleotides matching TRBD1. J gave up 4 bases and V 6 bases, and 9 bases lay outside the gene matches. Germline-derived CDR1 and CDR2 are MDHEN and SYDVKM. CDR3 length: 15 residues. CDR3 region: CASRTGQINNQPQHF. The CDR3 nucleotides are TGTGCCAGCAGGACAGGGCAGATTAATAATCAGCCCCAGCATTTT.

For the CDR3, the DNA is TGCAGCGTTCAGGGACAGCTGACCGATAAAGAGACCCAGTACTTC. Translation gives CSVQGQLTDKETQYF. The V call is TRBV29-1, the J call TRBJ2-5; 7 bases are a match to TRBD1. The germline CDR1 and CDR2 sequences are SQVTM and ANQGSEA. Trimming took 5 bases from V and 3 from J; bases not matched to a gene: 12. The CDR3 runs 15 residues. Supplemented by reference TRBV29-1 and TRBJ2-5, the full variable domain reads SAVISQKPSRDICQRGTSLTIQCQVDSQVTMMFWYRQQPGQSLTLIATANQGSEATYESGFVIDKFPISRPNLTFSTLTVSNMSPEDSSIYLCSVQGQLTDKETQYFGPGTRLLVL.

This chain uses TRBV10-1 with TRBJ2-1; 7 bases line up with TRBD1. With V trimmed by 4 bases and J by 4 bases, 4 bases remained unmatched. Germline values: CDR1 WNHNN, CDR2 SYGVQD (reference sequence). This CDR3 is built from 14 residues. The CDR3 spells CASSAGTVYNEQFF. The CDR3 DNA sequence: TGCGCCAGCAGTGCGGGGACAGTGTACAATGAGCAGTTCTTC.

The rearrangement uses TRBV5-1 and TRBJ2-7, with 7 nucleotides matching TRBD2. The CDR3 is made up of 13 amino acids. Germline assignment: CDR1 SGHRS and CDR2 YFSETQ. V lost 4 bases, J lost 3 bases, and 4 bases stayed unmatched. This CDR3 reads CASSPLAVYEQYF. The CDR3 coding sequence is TGCGCCAGCAGCCCGCTAGCGGTCTACGAGCAGTACTTC.

The CDR3 loop reads CASSQDHRGGGYTF. The CDR3 bases are TGCGCCAGCAGCCAAGATCACAGGGGGGGAGGCTACACCTTC. The chain combines TRBV4-1 with TRBJ1-2; TRBD1 aligns across 8 bases. The CDR3 extends over 14 amino acids. The germline gives CDR1 MGHRA, CDR2 YSYEKL. V trimming: 0 bases; J trimming: 8 bases; junction bases outside the gene matches: 5.

The CDR3 DNA sequence: TGTGCCAGCAGTTACTCGTCCCGACAGGGCAATGAGCAGTTCTTC. Amino acid sequence: CASSYSSRQGNEQFF. The V call is TRBV6-5, the J call TRBJ2-1, with TRBD1 matching 7 bases. The V gene's germline CDR1 is MNHEY and CDR2 SVGAGI. CDR3 length: 15 amino acids. The J segment lost 6 bases and the V segment lost 0 bases, leaving 5 bases of the junction unmatched.

This clone showed up just once. The chain is built from TRBV6-1 and TRBJ1-4; the match to TRBD1 covers 9 bases. The ends lost 0 bases at V and 4 bases at J; junction bases unmatched: 3. From germline, CDR1 is MNHNS and CDR2 SASEGT. The CDR3 contains 16 residues. CDR3 bases: TGTGCCAGCAGTGAAGCCCTGGGACAGGGTAATGAAAAACTGTTTTTT. This sequence encodes CASSEALGQGNEKLFF.

The chain links TRBV19 to TRBJ2-7; weak D call: TRBD2 (5 bases). V was cut by 4 bases and J by 7 bases, with 8 bases left in between. Germline loops: CDR1 LNHDA, CDR2 SQIVND (reference sequence). The CDR3 runs 11 residues. Here the CDR3 DNA reads TGTGCCAGTAGTACCCGCGGGGAGCAGTACTTC. Translated: CASSTRGEQYF.

The CDR3 is CASSFQMNTEAFF. In DNA form, the CDR3 reads TGCGCCAGCAGCTTCCAAATGAACACTGAAGCTTTCTTT. V gene TRBV5-1 combines with J gene TRBJ1-1; D is uncertain. The CDR3 consists of 13 residues. The V gene lost 2 bases and the J gene lost 0 bases, with 5 bases spanning the gap. Germline assignment: CDR1 SGHRS and CDR2 YFSETQ.

The V gene is TRBV7-9, the J gene TRBJ1-5; unclear D gene. The germline V and J ends were trimmed by 5 bases and 5 bases, with 10 bases remaining between them. The germline CDR1 and CDR2 sequences are SEHNR and FQNEAQ (reference sequence). This CDR3 region has 13 residues. In DNA, the CDR3 is TGTGCCAGCAGCCGAGCCGGGGATCAGCCCCAGCATTTT. This translates into CASSRAGDQPQHF.

The DNA for the CDR3 is TGCGCCAGCAGCCCATCGGTCAGGACAGGGGGTGAAAAACTGTTTTTT. This translates into CASSPSVRTGGEKLFF. This rearrangement joins TRBV5-1 to TRBJ1-4, with 10 bases matching TRBD1. The CDR3 has 16 residues. Per the germline V gene, CDR1 is SGHRS and CDR2 is YFSETQ. The V and J ends lost 4 bases and 7 bases, in that order; junction bases with no gene match: 10.

The chain employs TRBV28 and TRBJ1-3; D is unresolved. CDR3 size: 15 residues. Trimming removed 6 bases from V and 4 bases from J, with 16 bases in between. Per germline, CDR1 MDHEN and CDR2 SYDVKM. Written as DNA, the CDR3 is TGTGCCAGCAGACCGAGGTCTGGGGTCGGAAACACCATATATTTT. Encoded protein: CASRPRSGVGNTIYF.

The chain combines TRBV18 with TRBJ1-1; D is uncertain. The CDR3 runs to 15 residues. Germline-derived CDR1 and CDR2 are KGHSH and LQKENI. Trimming removed 3 bases at V and 1 base at J, with 12 bases between. CDR3 bases: TGTGCCAGCTCACCTTTACAAGGGAGGAACACTGAAGCTTTCTTT. Its translation: CASSPLQGRNTEAFF.

The chain links TRBV28 to TRBJ2-2; D not resolved. The CDR3 sequence is 12 residues long. The ends were cut back, 3 bases at V and 6 bases at J, with 5 bases in the middle. Looked up from germline, CDR1 is MDHEN and CDR2 is SYDVKM. CDR3 nucleotides: TGTGCCAGCAGTTTCAATCCCGGGGAGCTGTTTTTT. This encodes CASSFNPGELFF.

This chain links TRBV7-2 with TRBJ2-2; 16 bases agree with TRBD2. Trimming at V came to 5 bases and at J to 5 bases, leaving 8 bases not matched to a gene. The CDR3 contains 18 residues. Germline V lookup: CDR1 SGHTA, CDR2 FQGNSA. The DNA of the CDR3 is TGTGCCAGCAGCCGTACGGGACTAGCGGGAGGGATAACCGGGGAGCTGTTTTTT. It is translated as CASSRTGLAGGITGELFF. Using reference TRBV7-2 and TRBJ2-2 for the parts outside the CDR3, the full variable domain is GAGVSQSPSNKVTEKGKDVELRCDPISGHTALYWYRQSLGQGLEFLIYFQGNSAPDKSGLPSDRFSAERTGGSVSTLTIQRTQQEDSAVYLCASSRTGLAGGITGELFFGEGSRLTVL.

V usage is TRBV19 and J usage is TRBJ1-2; D remains ambiguous. Trimming stripped 3 bases from V and 2 bases from J, with 10 bases between. Germline lookup yields CDR1 LNHDA and CDR2 SQIVND (reference sequence). The CDR3 has 14 amino acids. The CDR3 DNA follows: TGTGCCAGTAGTATCGGGAATTCCAACTATGGCTACACCTTC. This translates into CASSIGNSNYGYTF.

The V gene is TRBV6-5, the J gene TRBJ2-7; D uncertain. V dropped 0 bases and J dropped 6 bases, with 15 bases sitting between them. The CDR3 has 15 amino acids. Germline values: CDR1 MNHEY, CDR2 SVGAGI. Here the CDR3 reads CASSYSTAHHLEQYF. The DNA of the CDR3 is TGTGCCAGCAGTTACTCGACGGCGCACCACCTCGAGCAGTACTTC.

The V call is TRBV6-1, the J call TRBJ2-1, with D perhaps TRBD1 or TRBD2 (5 bases each). V lost 3 bases to trimming and J lost 6 bases, with 9 bases between them. Germline CDR1 and CDR2: MNHNS and SASEGT. CDR3 length equals 13 residues. The CDR3 nucleotides are TGTGCCAGCAGTGACCCGGGACGCAATGAGCAGTTCTTC. It is translated as CASSDPGRNEQFF.

The rearrangement joins TRBV5-4 to TRBJ2-4; TRBD2 matches 9 bases. Germline assignment: CDR1 SGHNT and CDR2 YYREEE (reference sequence). The V and J ends lost 0 bases and 9 bases, in that order; junction bases with no gene match: 7. The CDR3 has 15 residues. DNA for the CDR3: TGTGCCAGCAGCTTGGCCCAACTAGCGGGCACCATTCAGTACTTC. Translated: CASSLAQLAGTIQYF. The whole variable domain, remainder taken from reference TRBV5-4 and TRBJ2-4, is ETGVTQSPTHLIKTRGQQVTLRCSSQSGHNTVSWYQQALGQGPQFIFQYYREEENGRGNFPPRFSGLQFPNYSSELNVNALELDDSALYLCASSLAQLAGTIQYFGAGTRLSVL.

V is TRBV5-8 and J is TRBJ1-1, with a possible D match to TRBD1 (5 bases). Germline assignment: CDR1 SGHTS and CDR2 YDEGEE. The V gene lost 0 bases and the J gene lost 1 base, with 19 bases spanning the gap. The CDR3 sequence is 18 residues long. The CDR3 DNA is TGTGCCAGCAGCTTGGAATGGGACGGATTCTGGGCGAACACTGAAGCTTTCTTT. Protein sequence: CASSLEWDGFWANTEAFF.